The 30 T cell receptor beta chains reported below all come from one sample, sequenced in a study of T cell responses to AZD1222 COVID-19 vaccine. Profiling relied on immunoSEQ multiplex PCR, and the TCRdb table lists in-frame clones only, not all of them. The table lists some 130,000 clones, approximately 85% of them singletons. The material sequenced was peripheral blood, taken on day 0 of MenACWY control vaccination. These receptors were taken from an adult in good health.

This clone was observed a single time. CDR3 amino acids: CASSDILDKNNEQFF. CDR3 nucleotide sequence: TGTGCCAGCAGTGATATTTTGGACAAAAACAATGAGCAGTTCTTC. V and J are TRBV2 and TRBJ2-1; perhaps TRBD1 as D (5 bases). Germline CDR1 is SNHLY and CDR2 is FYNNEI. Trimming took off 3 bases at V and 5 bases at J, with 14 bases between the two ends. The CDR3 is 15 amino acids. Variable domain in full (rest from reference TRBV2 and TRBJ2-1): EPEVTQTPSHQVTQMGQEVILRCVPISNHLYFYWYRQILGQKVEFLVSFYNNEISEKSEIFDDQFSVERPDGSNFTLKIRSTKLEDSAMYFCASSDILDKNNEQFFGPGTRLTVL.

The rearrangement uses TRBV28 and TRBJ2-4, with TRBD2 identical over 14 bases. The germline CDR1 and CDR2 sequences are MDHEN and SYDVKM. Trimming at V came to 5 bases and at J to 1 base, leaving 7 bases not matched to a gene. The CDR3 loop spans 18 amino acids. In DNA, the CDR3 is TGTGCCAGCAGTCCAGGGACTAGCGGGAGTGGGGCCAAAAACATTCAGTACTTC. Protein: CASSPGTSGSGAKNIQYF.

The chain uses TRBV30 and TRBJ1-1; TRBD1 is a possible D gene (5 bases). The CDR3 runs 11 residues. CDR1 and CDR2 from the germline V gene are GTSNPN and SVGIG (reference sequence). V was clipped by 4 bases and J by 5 bases, with 8 bases between them. In DNA form, the CDR3 reads TGTGCCTGGACAGGGCGGACTGAAGCTTTCTTT. This translates into CAWTGRTEAFF.

This clone was seen once. The rearrangement links TRBV6-5 to TRBJ2-1; TRBD2 aligns across 9 bases. The CDR3 runs 14 residues. From germline, CDR1 is MNHEY and CDR2 SVGAGI. The V segment lost 2 bases and the J segment 6 bases; nucleotides outside the gene matches: 2. This CDR3 reads CASSYGGRANEQFF. The CDR3 DNA reads TGTGCCAGCAGTTACGGCGGGAGGGCCAATGAGCAGTTCTTC.

This sequence joins TRBV18 and TRBJ2-1; TRBD2 aligns across 14 bases. This CDR3 has 16 residues. Germline V CDR1 and CDR2: KGHSH, LQKENI. The V gene end was trimmed by 3 bases and the J gene end by 4 bases; junction bases not matched to a gene: 2. CDR3 coding DNA: TGTGCCAGCTCACCGGGACTAGCGGGAGCTTACAATGAGCAGTTCTTC. Encoded protein: CASSPGLAGAYNEQFF.

This clone was seen only once. This chain connects TRBV6-5 to TRBJ1-1; TRBD1 aligns across 7 bases. V trimming: 6 bases; J trimming: 0 bases; junction bases outside the gene matches: 4. The germline V gene has CDR1 MNHEY and CDR2 SVGAGI. The CDR3 length is 14 residues. CDR3 DNA: TGTGCCAGCAGCCGAGGGGGCTTGAACACTGAAGCTTTCTTT. Translated: CASSRGGLNTEAFF.

V gene TRBV4-1 combines with J gene TRBJ2-1, with 16 bases lining up with TRBD2. The CDR3 has 16 amino acids. With 2 bases clipped from V and 15 bases from J, the junction kept 10 bases outside the gene matches. The germline V gene has CDR1 MGHRA and CDR2 YSYEKL. In DNA form, the CDR3 reads TGCGCCAGCAGCCAAACCGGGACTAGCGGGAGGGCCCGGCGGTTCTTC. This encodes CASSQTGTSGRARRFF.

V usage is TRBV9 and J usage is TRBJ1-1; D is perhaps TRBD1 (6 bases). V lost 0 bases, J lost 5 bases, and 11 bases lay in between. The germline V gene encodes CDR1 SGDLS and CDR2 YYNGEE. This CDR3 has 14 amino acids. The CDR3 bases are TGTGCCAGCAGCGTAGAGTGGGGGGCTACTGAAGCTTTCTTT. Translating gives CASSVEWGATEAFF.

This chain uses TRBV6-2 or TRBV6-3 with TRBJ2-7, with 10 bases fitting TRBD2. Germline V gives CDR1 MNHEY, CDR2 SVGEGT. The V and J ends lost 5 bases and 7 bases, in that order; junction bases with no gene match: 11. The CDR3 runs 15 residues. Here the CDR3 reads CASSTSTSGYKEQYF. DNA for the CDR3: TGTGCCAGCAGTACCTCGACTAGCGGGTATAAAGAGCAGTACTTC.

The chain is built from TRBV9 and TRBJ2-5, with 10 bases fitting TRBD1. V dropped 3 bases and J dropped 5; count of bases not matched to a gene: 7. CDR1 SGDLS and CDR2 YYNGEE come from the germline V gene. The CDR3 runs 15 residues. CDR3 in DNA: TGTGCCAGCAGCGCTGGGACAGGGGCTAGGGAGACCCAGTACTTC. Translating gives CASSAGTGARETQYF.

Only one count was recorded for this clone. The chain has TRBV7-9 and TRBJ1-4; 9 bases fit TRBD1. V shed 4 bases and J 4 bases; nucleotides not matched to a gene: 7. The CDR3 runs to 16 residues. The germline CDR1 and CDR2 sequences are SEHNR and FQNEAQ (reference sequence). The CDR3 loop reads CASSSGQGRVNEKLFF. The CDR3 bases are TGTGCCAGCAGCTCGGGACAGGGCAGGGTTAATGAAAAACTGTTTTTT.

This chain joins TRBV5-4 and TRBJ2-7; no clear D. Trimming took off 7 bases at V and 2 bases at J, with 13 bases between the two ends. The CDR3 spans 13 residues. In germline, CDR1 is SGHNT, CDR2 YYREEE (reference sequence). The CDR3 nucleotides are TGTGCCAGCTACTCTAGTGAGACCTACGAGCAGTACTTC. Translating gives CASYSSETYEQYF.

The chain combines TRBV19 with TRBJ1-1, with TRBD1 matching 12 bases. This CDR3 comprises 14 residues. After removal of 9 bases from V and 5 bases from J, the junction contained 7 bases not matched to a gene. Germline CDR1 LNHDA, CDR2 SQIVND (reference sequence). The CDR3 loop is CASRGQGAWTEAFF. The CDR3, as DNA: TGTGCCAGCCGGGGACAGGGGGCGTGGACTGAAGCTTTCTTT.

The chain joins TRBV29-1 to TRBJ2-3; D is perhaps TRBD1 or TRBD2 (5 bases each). Germline CDR1 reads SQVTM; CDR2 reads ANQGSEA. V dropped 4 bases and J dropped 2 bases, with 13 bases sitting between them. This CDR3 is built from 14 residues. The CDR3 here is CSVATGTLTDTQYF. For the CDR3, the DNA is TGCAGCGTTGCAACCGGGACCCTCACAGATACGCAGTATTTT.

The V call is TRBV6-5, the J call TRBJ2-2, with D tentatively TRBD1 (6 bases). Germline V CDR1 and CDR2: MNHEY, SVGAGI. CDR3 length: 12 residues. The V end was cut by 9 bases, the J end by 5 bases, with 10 bases between. This CDR3 is CASYRATGELFF. The CDR3 nucleotides read TGTGCCAGTTACAGGGCGACCGGGGAGCTGTTTTTT.

The gene calls are TRBV19 and TRBJ2-2; D is uncertain. Trimming removed 3 bases from V and 6 bases from J, with 11 bases in between. The CDR3 loop spans 14 amino acids. Germline assignment: CDR1 LNHDA and CDR2 SQIVND (reference sequence). Here the CDR3 reads CASSIRAASGELFF. The CDR3, as DNA: TGTGCCAGTAGTATTCGGGCAGCTTCCGGGGAGCTGTTTTTT.

The chain carries TRBV4-1 and TRBJ2-3; 8 nucleotides align to TRBD1. Trimming at V came to 4 bases and at J to 4 bases, leaving 4 bases not matched to a gene. CDR3 length: 14 amino acids. In germline, CDR1 is MGHRA, CDR2 YSYEKL. The CDR3 reads CASSLRTGPDTQYF. DNA of the CDR3: TGCGCCAGCAGCCTTAGGACAGGGCCAGATACGCAGTATTTT.

This clone occurred once. The chain combines TRBV29-1 with TRBJ2-2, with D possibly being TRBD1 (5 bases). CDR3 size: 11 residues. CDR1 and CDR2 (germline): SQVTM, ANQGSEA. Trimming pared 5 bases from V and 7 bases from J, leaving 8 bases between. DNA of the CDR3: TGCAGCGTTAAAGGGGTCGGGGAGCTGTTTTTT. This codes for CSVKGVGELFF.

This rearrangement joins TRBV19 to TRBJ1-5; tentatively, D is TRBD1 (6 bases). The CDR3 totals 14 residues. Germline assignment: CDR1 LNHDA and CDR2 SQIVND (reference sequence). The V gene lost 9 bases and the J gene lost 3 bases, with 15 bases spanning the gap. The CDR3 DNA reads as TGTGCCAGCAGACCCACAGGGATCAATCAGCCCCAGCATTTT. Translated: CASRPTGINQPQHF. Full variable domain (remainder filled in from reference TRBV19 and TRBJ1-5): DGGITQSPKYLFRKEGQNVTLSCEQNLNHDAMYWYRQDPGQGLRLIYYSQIVNDFQKGDIAEGYSVSREKKESFPLTVTSAQKNPTAFYLCASRPTGINQPQHFGDGTRLSIL.

A few counts support this clone. The chain couples TRBV27 to TRBJ2-7; 9 bases align to TRBD2. Germline loops: CDR1 MNHEY, CDR2 SMNVEV (reference sequence). The CDR3 has 14 amino acids. V was clipped by 8 bases and J by 3 bases; unmatched bases: 8. The CDR3 nucleotides are TGTGCCAGCCGTTGGCGGGAGGGCCTCTACGAGCAGTACTTC. Protein product: CASRWREGLYEQYF.

The J gene is TRBJ1-2, the V gene TRBV19, with D hard to call. Germline V lookup: CDR1 LNHDA, CDR2 SQIVND (reference sequence). This CDR3 has 16 residues. The ends were cut back, 1 base at V and 4 bases at J, with 16 bases in the middle. Here the CDR3 DNA reads TGTGCCAGTAGTATAGGAGGAGAGCGTGGCCGCTATGGCTACACCTTC. Its protein product is CASSIGGERGRYGYTF.

This chain connects TRBV24-1 to TRBJ2-3; 14 nucleotides align to TRBD2. J gave up 6 bases and V 1 base, and 5 bases lay outside the gene matches. From germline, CDR1 is KGHDR and CDR2 SFDVKD. CDR3 size: 17 residues. The CDR3 loop reads CATSDFGTSGSPDTQYF. Written as DNA, the CDR3 is TGTGCCACCAGTGATTTCGGGACTAGCGGGAGCCCCGATACGCAGTATTTT.

The rearrangement links TRBV27 to TRBJ1-2; tentative D call: TRBD1 (5 bases). The V end lost 5 bases, the J end lost 4 bases, and 17 bases lay between the germline ends. The CDR3 loop spans 15 amino acids. Germline V gene sequence: CDR1 MNHEY, CDR2 SMNVEV (reference sequence). The CDR3 here is CASSPQPDRFYGYTF. The CDR3 DNA sequence: TGTGCCAGCAGTCCCCAGCCCGACAGATTCTATGGCTACACCTTC.

V and J are TRBV19 and TRBJ1-4; 8 positions agree with TRBD1. The CDR3 covers 16 residues. Germline V gives CDR1 LNHDA, CDR2 SQIVND (reference sequence). J lost 0 bases, V lost 5 bases, and 5 bases had no gene match. CDR3 region: CASSSGTGTTNEKLFF. CDR3 bases: TGTGCCAGTAGTTCCGGGACAGGCACAACTAATGAAAAACTGTTTTTT.

The rearrangement joins TRBV28 to TRBJ2-3; 9 bases map to TRBD1. With 6 bases clipped from V and 0 bases from J, the junction kept 4 bases outside the gene matches. This CDR3 comprises 15 residues. Germline lookup yields CDR1 MDHEN and CDR2 SYDVKM. For the CDR3, the DNA is TGTGCCAGCAGGGGACAGGGATATAGCACAGATACGCAGTATTTT. The encoded protein is CASRGQGYSTDTQYF.

The chain recombines TRBV5-1 with TRBJ2-5; tentative D call: TRBD1 (6 bases). Trimming removed 4 bases from V and 2 bases from J, with 12 bases in between. CDR1 is SGHRS, CDR2 YFSETQ, per germline. The CDR3 loop spans 14 amino acids. In DNA form, the CDR3 reads TGCGCCAGCAGCCCCCGGACAGCTCAAGAGACCCAGTACTTC. Residues: CASSPRTAQETQYF.

The genes are TRBV30 and TRBJ2-7; D gene unclear. V shed 0 bases and J shed 3 bases, with 12 bases lying between them. Germline V CDR1 and CDR2: GTSNPN, SVGIG (reference sequence). The CDR3 loop spans 14 amino acids. The CDR3, as DNA: TGTGCCTGGAGTGTACTTGACAATTTCTACGAGCAGTACTTC. Protein product: CAWSVLDNFYEQYF.

The chain employs TRBV11-1 and TRBJ1-6; D may be TRBD1 (5 bases). CDR1 and CDR2 from the germline V gene are SGHAT and FQDESV (reference sequence). V was cut by 3 bases and J by 13 bases, with 10 bases left in between. The CDR3 has 12 residues. CDR3 amino acids: CASSLNRRPLHF. CDR3 nucleotides: TGTGCCAGCAGCTTGAACAGGAGGCCCCTCCACTTT.

In this sample, this clone turned up a few times. The J gene is TRBJ2-1, the V gene TRBV7-3; 12 nucleotides line up with TRBD2. Germline CDR1 and CDR2: SGHTA and FQGTGA. V dropped 4 bases and J dropped 8; count of bases not matched to a gene: 6. CDR3 length: 15 residues. The CDR3 sequence is CASSSTSGRLYEQFF. The CDR3, as DNA: TGTGCCAGCAGCTCTACTAGCGGGAGGTTGTATGAGCAGTTCTTC.

V gene TRBV6-5 combines with J gene TRBJ2-7; D tentatively fits TRBD1 or TRBD2 (6 bases each). V was cut by 0 bases and J by 7 bases, with 19 bases left in between. The CDR3 has 16 amino acids. Germline CDR1 and CDR2: MNHEY and SVGAGI. CDR3 loop: CASSYSSPPGGLEQYF. CDR3 in DNA: TGTGCCAGCAGTTACTCGTCACCTCCTGGGGGGCTGGAGCAGTACTTC.